A selection of T cell receptor beta chains follows, all from one sample in a study of T cells after yellow fever vaccination. TCRdb processed the 5' RACE reads anew with MiXCR; each CDR3 protein has one entry. The sample lists approximately 510,000 distinct CDR3 sequences; less than 25% were seen once. The sample consisted of PBMCs, taken 20 to 25 days after the first yellow fever vaccination. These receptors came from a man aged 18 to 29 who received the YFV17D yellow fever vaccine. Both conserved end residues are part of each CDR3. The order of the fields is J gene, V gene, CDR3 protein.

TRBJ2-4 TRBV27 CASSLRGENIQYF
TRBJ2-7 TRBV11-2 CASSLGQGAYEQYF
TRBJ2-1 TRBV9 CASSVGGANYEQFF
TRBJ2-1 TRBV9 CASSVDGRPGSHNEQFF
TRBJ2-5 TRBV5-1 CASSLEGSQETQYF
TRBJ1-5 TRBV28 CASSLRDFSNQPQHF
TRBJ2-1 TRBV7-2 CASSRFGGHEQFF
TRBJ2-2 TRBV2 CASNPSTLNTGELFF
TRBJ2-1 TRBV7-3 CASSLGSSSVEQFF
TRBJ1-5 TRBV28 CASSLGANSNQPQHF
TRBJ1-2 TRBV5-1 CASSTSSGTAYGYTF
TRBJ1-2 TRBV11-2 CASNPPTGDGYTF
TRBJ2-1 TRBV6-6 CATLAGGLNEQFF
TRBJ2-7 TRBV9 CASSAFDRSYEQYF
TRBJ2-3 TRBV27 CASRRQEMDTQYF
TRBJ2-3 TRBV2 CASSEDVGRGAQYF
TRBJ1-6 TRBV19 CASTGYSSPLHF
TRBJ1-5 TRBV6-5 CASSYGTGKGQPQHF
TRBJ2-7 TRBV20-1 CSARGGYEQYF
TRBJ2-7 TRBV7-9 CASSLYGGAEQYF
TRBJ2-7 TRBV9 CASSVEATPSSYEQYF
TRBJ2-3 TRBV6-5 CASSYSRDSRRDF
TRBJ1-3 TRBV12-3/TRBV12-4 CASSLLRPGNTIYF
TRBJ2-3 TRBV9 CASSGLGAGRAQYF
TRBJ1-2 TRBV5-1 CASSLEEWYGYTF
TRBJ2-2 TRBV24-1 CATSDGTYTGELFF
TRBJ2-3 TRBV20-1 CSAREAGGNTDTQYF